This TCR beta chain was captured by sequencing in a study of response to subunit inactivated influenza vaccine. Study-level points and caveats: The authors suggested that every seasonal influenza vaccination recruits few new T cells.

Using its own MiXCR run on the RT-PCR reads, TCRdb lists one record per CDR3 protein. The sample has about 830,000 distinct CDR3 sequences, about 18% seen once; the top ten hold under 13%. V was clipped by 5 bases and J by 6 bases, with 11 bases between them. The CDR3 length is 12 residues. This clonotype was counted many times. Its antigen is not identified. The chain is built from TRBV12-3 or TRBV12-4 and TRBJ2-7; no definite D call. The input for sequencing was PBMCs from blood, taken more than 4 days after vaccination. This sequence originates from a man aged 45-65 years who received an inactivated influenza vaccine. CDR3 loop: CASSRNWSEQYF. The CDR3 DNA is TGTGCCAGCAGTCGAAACTGGTCCGAGCAGTACTTC.